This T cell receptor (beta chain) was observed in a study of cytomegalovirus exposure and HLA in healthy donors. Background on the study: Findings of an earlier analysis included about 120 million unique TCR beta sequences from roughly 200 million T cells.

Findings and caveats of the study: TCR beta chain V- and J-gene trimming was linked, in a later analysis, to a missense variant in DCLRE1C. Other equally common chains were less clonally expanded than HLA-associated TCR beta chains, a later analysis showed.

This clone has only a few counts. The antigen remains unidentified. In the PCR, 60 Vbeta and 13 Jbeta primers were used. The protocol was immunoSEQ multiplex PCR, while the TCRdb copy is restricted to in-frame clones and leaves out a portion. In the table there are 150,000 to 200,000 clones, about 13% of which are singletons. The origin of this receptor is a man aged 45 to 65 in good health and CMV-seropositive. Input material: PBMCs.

The DNA for the CDR3 is TGTGCCAGCAGCCCAAGGACAGCCCCCTACGAGCAGTACTTC. It yields the protein CASSPRTAPYEQYF. This chain joins TRBV7-2 and TRBJ2-7; tentative D call: TRBD1 (6 bases). Germline CDR1 reads SGHTA; CDR2 reads FQGNSA. Trimming removed 5 bases from V and 2 bases from J, with 13 bases in between. CDR3 length: 14 residues.